The 7 T cell receptor beta chains listed next were all sequenced from one sample in a study of control samples from healthy donors and cancer patients. Sequencing was performed with immunoSEQ multiplex PCR; in TCRdb, only in-frame clones are kept and a portion is missing. The data contain 200,000 to 250,000 clones, roughly 94% of them singletons. The sample taken for sequencing was blood. These receptors originate from a man in his fifties or sixties in good health.

This chain connects TRBV6-2 or TRBV6-3 to TRBJ1-2; D is undetermined. The V end was cut by 5 bases, the J end by 3 bases, with 13 bases between. Germline loops: CDR1 MNHEY, CDR2 SVGEGT. The CDR3 is 14 residues long. The CDR3 DNA reads as TGTGCCAGCAGTAGAACTCACAGTTACTATGGCTACACCTTC. It yields the protein CASSRTHSYYGYTF.

The chain employs TRBV6-5 and TRBJ1-1, with unresolved D. The CDR3 totals 13 residues. CDR1 MNHEY and CDR2 SVGAGI come from the germline V gene. Trimming cost V 7 bases and J 8 bases, with 17 bases left between them. The CDR3 nucleotides read TGTGCCAGCACCCGGGGTCTATCGGGCGAAGCTTTCTTT. As protein: CASTRGLSGEAFF.

The chain links TRBV6-2 or TRBV6-3 to TRBJ2-3, with D maybe TRBD1 (6 bases). Germline V gene lookup returns CDR1 MNHEY and CDR2 SVGEGT. The CDR3 consists of 15 residues. Trimming shortened V by 4 bases and J by 2 bases, and 13 bases separated the two germline ends. The CDR3 DNA follows: TGTGCCAGCAGTTTTATCGGACAGTCCACAGATACGCAGTATTTT. Its protein is CASSFIGQSTDTQYF.

The gene calls are TRBV7-9 and TRBJ1-4; possibly TRBD1 for D (6 bases). The CDR3 length is 15 residues. Germline CDR1 SEHNR, CDR2 FQNEAQ (reference sequence). Trimming stripped 1 base from V and 8 bases from J, with 14 bases between. The CDR3 DNA reads as TGTGCCAGCAGCTTAGGTGGGGGCGCGAAAGAAAAACTGTTTTTT. Protein: CASSLGGGAKEKLFF. Full variable domain (outside the CDR3, taken from reference TRBV7-9 and TRBJ1-4): DTGVSQNPRHKITKRGQNVTFRCDPISEHNRLYWYRQTLGQGPEFLTYFQNEAQLEKSRLLSDRFSAERPKGSFSTLEIQRTEQGDSAMYLCASSLGGGAKEKLFFGSGTQLSVL.

The chain carries TRBV7-2 and TRBJ1-2, with no clear D. V lost 1 base, J lost 4 bases, and 16 bases lay in between. CDR3 length: 16 amino acids. CDR1 and CDR2 from the germline V gene are SGHTA and FQGNSA. The CDR3 sequence is CASSLVWESGSYGYTF. For the CDR3, the DNA is TGTGCCAGCAGCTTAGTGTGGGAATCTGGAAGCTATGGCTACACCTTC.

The chain carries TRBV7-2 and TRBJ1-5; D not resolved. Germline CDR1 SGHTA, CDR2 FQGNSA. The CDR3 is 13 residues long. The V gene lost 1 base and the J gene lost 6 bases, with 7 bases spanning the gap. The CDR3 region is CASSLGWGQPQHF. CDR3 DNA: TGTGCCAGCAGCTTAGGATGGGGTCAGCCCCAGCATTTT.

The chain uses TRBV11-1 and TRBJ1-6; TRBD1 might be the D (6 bases). This CDR3 has 15 amino acids. Trimming stripped 7 bases from V and 8 bases from J, with 18 bases between. Germline V gives CDR1 SGHAT, CDR2 FQDESV (reference sequence). The CDR3 DNA is TGTGCCAGCAACAAAGCGGGGGGCAGAGATTCACCCCTCCACTTT. It encodes CASNKAGGRDSPLHF.